This record looks at one T cell receptor (beta chain) sequence and its context. Antigen specificity is unknown. Findings and limits, study-wide: Larger-cohort validation covered only one TCR beta V-J rearrangement.

After constant-region reverse-primer amplification, full-length variable regions underwent semi-nested PCR with Nested Universal Primer A. TCRdb re-called the 5' RACE reads with MiXCR, one entry per CDR3 protein. The data hold more than 5,000 distinct CDR3 sequences, with 52% observed a single time. Germline CDR1 is LGHDT and CDR2 is YNNKEL (reference sequence). This CDR3 comprises 14 residues. Between the trimmed V and J ends, which lost 1 base and 2 bases, there was a span of 8 bases. The memory fraction was CD4+CD45RO+CD25- cells. The receptor's source is a female donor with breast cancer. Material: memory CD4+ T cells sorted from blood. Subset noted: memory CD4+ T cells, CD4+CD45RO+CD25-. V gene TRBV3-1 combines with J gene TRBJ2-5; the D gene is possibly TRBD2 (5 bases). The CDR3 sequence: CASSQGQRQETQYF. The CDR3 DNA sequence: TGTGCCAGCAGCCAAGGGCAGCGGCAAGAGACCCAGTACTTC.